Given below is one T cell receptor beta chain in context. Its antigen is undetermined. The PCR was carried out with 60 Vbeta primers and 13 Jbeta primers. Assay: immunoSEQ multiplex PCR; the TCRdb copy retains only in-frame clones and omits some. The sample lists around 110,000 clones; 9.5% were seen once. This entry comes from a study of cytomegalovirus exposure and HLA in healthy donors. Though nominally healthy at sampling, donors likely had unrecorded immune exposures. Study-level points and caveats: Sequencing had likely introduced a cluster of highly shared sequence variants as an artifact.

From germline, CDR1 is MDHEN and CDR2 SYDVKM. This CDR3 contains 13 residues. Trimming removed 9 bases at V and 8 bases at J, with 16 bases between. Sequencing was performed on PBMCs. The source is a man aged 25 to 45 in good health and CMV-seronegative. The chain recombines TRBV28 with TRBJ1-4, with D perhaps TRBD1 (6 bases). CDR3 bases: TGTGCCAGAAGCCAGGGGAGAGAAGAAAAACTGTTTTTT. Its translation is CARSQGREEKLFF.